This T cell receptor beta chain emerged from a study of cytomegalovirus exposure and HLA in healthy donors (dated by TCRdb to 2016 to 2017). The study in broad terms: An earlier analysis of roughly 630 of the donors reported 250 to 350 Gb of sequence data and some 120 million unique TCR beta sequences from about 179 million T cells. An early release covering 500 to 750 HLA-typed donors comprised about 310 gigabases of sequencing data and about 90 million unique TCR sequences. The number of donors typed differed by locus, with 629-630 for A, B, C, DRB1 and DQB1, over 500 for DQA1, 600 to 610 for DPA1, and some 470 for DPB1. HLA typing covered class I and class II loci at four-digit resolution. Of the approximately 400 genotyped donors, over 70% fell in the genetic ancestry cluster associated with self-reported Caucasian donors. All discovery cohort repertoires had been generated on a single sequencing platform. In addition to the first cohort of 666 subjects, a separate validation cohort of over 90 different subjects was used. The study combined high-throughput TCR immunosequencing, statistical association of individual TCRs with disease status, and machine learning to predict cytomegalovirus infection status. In the later analysis, no new phenotypic data were used to find candidate immune exposures; instead, reliance was placed on TCR beta sequences and their occurrence across donors. The aim of the study was to test whether cataloging public T cell receptors could identify signatures of past pathogen exposure. Several DR-DQ haplotypes were handled as single units for association and clustering because linkage in the cohort was strong. A later genetic analysis took genome-wide SNP genotypes for about 55% of the 666 donors and used that subset as a discovery cohort. Using immunosequencing, the study profiled T cell repertoires from fewer than 850 subjects and related those repertoires to cytomegalovirus serostatus. In an earlier analysis of 587 of the donors, high-throughput TCR beta sequencing was used to judge whether each TCR beta V gene segment behaved as functional or pseudogenic. Donor age, sex, ethnicity and CMV serostatus were compiled together with the repertoire data. On average, 235,054 unique TCR beta nucleotide sequences were sequenced per donor among 398 genotyped donors of the cohort, with roughly a sixth of those sequences being non-productive. To study patterns of TCR occurrence, a later analysis re-analyzed previously published TCR beta repertoires from just over 650 donors and added high-resolution HLA genotyping.

The library was made by the immunoSEQ multiplex PCR assay. A mixture of 60 forward primers for TCR Vbeta segments and 13 reverse primers for TCR Jbeta segments was used in the multiplex PCR. The CDR3 region of rearranged TCR beta genes was amplified from genomic DNA by a multiplex PCR assay. The Illumina HiSeq System was used to sequence the amplified TCR beta libraries as 87-base-pair reads. Regarding the original processing steps: Across the roughly 670 repertoires, a later analysis counted 75 million to 90 million unique TCR beta chains, around 11 million of which were shared by at least two donors. To remove PCR and sequencing errors, raw reads were error-corrected and collapsed into unique sequences using a nearest-neighbor algorithm that merged closely related sequences. Alignment of CDR3 sequences to IMGT reference sequences was used to assign V, D and J gene segments. For a sequence to be retained, at least a six-nucleotide match to both a V gene segment and a J gene segment was required. A rearrangement counted as productive if the CDR3 had no stop codons and remained in frame with V and J, and every other rearrangement counted as non-productive. Following IMGT convention, CDR3 was defined as the stretch from the second conserved V-encoded cysteine up to the conserved J-encoded phenylalanine. Sequences without an unambiguous match to a single V gene segment were excluded from the earlier analysis of over 500 of the donors. An earlier analysis of 587 of the donors called V segments functional above 56.7% productive rearrangements and segregating when the between-donor standard deviation exceeded 5%. A statistical classification framework was developed to diagnose cytomegalovirus status using the catalog of TCR beta chain sequences. V and J gene assignment, in a later analysis, came from comparing TCR nucleotide sequences with IMGT/GENE-DB human TR gene sequences. The TCRdist pipeline was used in a later analysis to assign CDR3 sequences and most-parsimonious VDJ recombination scenarios. A later analysis defined each TCR beta chain by its CDR3 amino acid sequence plus V-gene family, and excluded reads lacking a unique V-gene family. A later analysis removed 600 or so highly shared, low-generation-probability nucleotide sequences to deal with suspected cross-contamination and a sequencing artifact. In a later analysis, a clonal expansion index for each public chain was calculated from normalized within-repertoire ranks of inferred template counts. In a later analysis, generation probabilities were computed using a VDJ recombination model fitted to out-of-frame rearrangements, and the results were checked against IGoR. In a later analysis, hypergeometric tests were used to score TCR-TCR, TCR-HLA and TCR-CMV co-occurrence, with a repertoire-size bias correction applied to TCR pairs. In a later analysis, false discovery rates were estimated by permuting HLA or CMV assignments 20 times. A later analysis grouped co-occurring TCRs with DBSCAN, adding TCRdist sequence similarity when clustering within HLA-allele-positive subsets. For co-occurrence clustering, repertoires with fewer than 30,000 or more than 120,000 public chains were excluded, along with about five repertoires with anomalous nucleotide sharing. Held by TCRdb, this immuneACCESS table contains in-frame sequences only and omits some clones. Under half of the omission traces to an unresolved V gene where checked; the cause of the rest is unknown. The V and J calls and clone size are taken from that table; D and trimming were inferred from the DNA. Counted in this sample were some 160,000 clones; roughly 87% of them appeared once. Of the sample, 0.5% is held by the ten largest clones.

Overall study outcomes, separate from this receptor: Cytomegalovirus status was reported to be diagnosed by the classifier with high specificity and sensitivity in both the original and validation cohorts. Strong co-occurrence of HLA alleles, especially DR and DQ, made assigning TCR associations to individual alleles difficult. Broadly in line with IMGT annotations, most TCR beta V segments showed up in productive rearrangements about 87% or about 30% of the time in an earlier analysis of 450 to 600 of the donors. Presence/absence analyses assumed roughly uniform sequencing depth across donors, an assumption that may not hold. In a later analysis, HLA-associated TCR beta chains showed more clonal expansion and lower generation probabilities than non-associated chains that were equally common. Linkage disequilibrium might explain the correlated functional status among segregating V segments, but an unknown experimental factor could not be excluded. Across donors, most TCR sequences were observed very rarely, whereas some public TCRs were present in many individuals. Because some donors lacked HLA typing at each locus, the association tests relied only on the typed subset. Specific HLA alleles were associated with some 15,000 TCR beta sequences at a false discovery rate of 0.05 in a later analysis. In a later analysis, the rate of TCR association differed among HLA loci, with DRB1 alleles having the most associated TCRs and HLA-C alleles having the fewest. The authors suggested that the approach could potentially be extended to other disease states and immunological phenotypes. A cluster of highly shared sequence variants was judged likely to be a technical artifact of the sequencing pipeline. Immune exposure information for the cohort was limited to CMV serostatus. Some IMGT-functional V segments, including TRBV6-2 and TRBV6-3, could not be distinguished by the 87-base-pair reads and were therefore excluded. According to a later genetic analysis, donors in an Asian-associated ancestry cluster had fewer N-insertions in productive TCRs than the approximately 650-donor mean. In this cohort, only TCR beta chains were sequenced, and detectable features were limited by the absence of alpha or paired-chain data. According to a later analysis, most CMV-associated TCR beta chains appeared to be HLA-restricted, and the HLA associations seemed to be driven largely by CMV exposure. In vitro tests confirmed that a few of the cytomegalovirus-associated TCR beta chains recognize cytomegalovirus antigens. A further reported finding was that TCR beta sequences accurately predicted the HLA-A and HLA-B alleles for most subjects in the first cohort. Because counts were too low, fewer than 20 rarely observed V segments, including chromosome 9 orphons, were excluded from the earlier analysis of fewer than 650 of the donors. V-gene and J-gene trimming of TCR beta chains was associated with a missense DCLRE1C variant in a later genetic analysis, and the association was replicated in an independent cohort. The study listed 164 TCR beta chains as associated with cytomegalovirus. A later analysis reported that several top co-occurrence clusters appeared linked to parvovirus B19, influenza, CMV and Epstein-Barr virus.

The CDR3 runs 13 residues from the cysteine to the phenylalanine. CDR3 DNA is the only sequence kept; it has 39 bases, read in frame from the first base. CDR1 and CDR2, per the germline V gene (reference sequence), are SEHNR and FQNEAQ. V trim: 5 bases; J trim: 5 bases; unmatched bases: 4. The cohort consisted of 650 to 700 healthy bone marrow donors. At the time of sampling, all cohort members were nominally healthy, though unrecorded immune exposures were likely present. The donor was CMV seronegative and was included in the group of under 450 seronegative cohort members. Every donor gave a peripheral blood sample, and the peripheral blood mononuclear cells from that sample were used for TCR beta sequencing. Genomic DNA was extracted from the blood cell samples with the Qiagen DNeasy Blood Extraction Kit. In regard to this clone: Its specific antigen is unknown. Per-base quality was not reported, and no clone a single base away is much larger than it.

Here the chain combines TRBV7-9 and TRBJ2-3; 7 bases in between match TRBD2. The sequence was obtained from a woman between 45 and 60 years old in good health and CMV-seronegative. The sample consisted of PBMCs. At the DNA level, the sequence is TGTGCCAGCAGCCTGGCGGGGGAAGATACGCAGTATTTT. This translates into CASSLAGEDTQYF.